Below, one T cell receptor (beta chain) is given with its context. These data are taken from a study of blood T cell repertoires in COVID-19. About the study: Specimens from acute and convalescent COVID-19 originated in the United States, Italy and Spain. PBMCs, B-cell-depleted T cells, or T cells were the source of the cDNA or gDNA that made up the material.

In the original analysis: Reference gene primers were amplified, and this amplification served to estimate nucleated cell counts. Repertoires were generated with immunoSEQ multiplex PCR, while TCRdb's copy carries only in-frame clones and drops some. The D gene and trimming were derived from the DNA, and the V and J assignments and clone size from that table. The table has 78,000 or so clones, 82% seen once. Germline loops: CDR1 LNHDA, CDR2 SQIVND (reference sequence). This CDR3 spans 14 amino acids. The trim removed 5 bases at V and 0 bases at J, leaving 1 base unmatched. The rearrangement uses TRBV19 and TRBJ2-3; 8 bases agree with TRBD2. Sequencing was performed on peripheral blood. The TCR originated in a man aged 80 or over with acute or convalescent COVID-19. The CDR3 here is CASSRGGSTDTQYF. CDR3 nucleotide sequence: TGTGCCAGTAGTCGGGGGGGGAGCACAGATACGCAGTATTTT.